The next 31 T cell receptor beta chains were all read from a single sample in a study of early T cells in non-severe SARS-CoV-2 infection. MiXCR, run by TCRdb on the 5' RACE reads, gives a single entry per CDR3 protein. The table shows roughly 55,000 distinct CDR3 sequences, with 11% occurring only once. Sample: whole blood. The receptors were sampled from an adult who was a healthcare worker with PCR-confirmed SARS-CoV-2 infection or an uninfected control (not recorded which).

The genes are TRBV5-6 and TRBJ1-5; 7 bases agree with TRBD1. CDR1 is SGHDT and CDR2 is YYEEEE in the germline V gene. The length of the CDR3 is 17 residues. Unmatched junction bases numbered 10, after V lost 4 bases and J lost 0 bases. The CDR3 DNA reads as TGTGCCAGCAGCCAAATGGACAGGTTATATAGCAATCAGCCCCAGCATTTT. Amino acids: CASSQMDRLYSNQPQHF.

This clonotype was observed at least ten times. Here the CDR3 reads CSVGSDTRGNEQFF. The CDR3 nucleotides are TGCAGCGTTGGATCCGACACGAGGGGCAATGAGCAGTTCTTC. This rearrangement joins TRBV29-1 to TRBJ2-1, with D perhaps matching TRBD1 or TRBD2 (5 bases each). The germline CDR1 and CDR2 sequences are SQVTM and ANQGSEA. This CDR3 comprises 14 residues. V lost 4 bases and J lost 6, with 16 bases in between.

V usage is TRBV4-1 and J usage is TRBJ2-1; D possibly corresponds to TRBD1 (6 bases). The CDR3 covers 12 residues. Trimming took off 1 base at V and 12 bases at J, with 10 bases between the two ends. Germline lookup yields CDR1 MGHRA and CDR2 YSYEKL. The DNA of the CDR3 is TGCGCCAGCAGCCAAGGACAGGAAGGGCAGTTCTTC. This codes for CASSQGQEGQFF.

This clonotype has more than one count but fewer than ten. This chain connects TRBV20-1 to TRBJ2-3; D is possibly TRBD2 (5 bases). This CDR3 has 15 amino acids. Trimming removed 3 bases from V and 0 bases from J, with 13 bases in between. Germline V gene sequence: CDR1 DFQATT, CDR2 SNEGSKA (reference sequence). The CDR3 sequence: CSASGEHLSTDTQYF. In DNA, the CDR3 is TGCAGTGCTAGCGGGGAGCACTTAAGCACAGATACGCAGTATTTT.

This clonotype has ten or more counts. V usage is TRBV28 and J usage is TRBJ2-1, with 7 bases lining up with TRBD2. CDR3 size: 14 residues. Per the germline V gene, CDR1 is MDHEN and CDR2 is SYDVKM. J was trimmed by 5 bases and V by 3 bases; bases with no gene match: 4. The CDR3 sequence: CASSLIGRDNEQFF. CDR3 in DNA: TGTGCCAGCAGTTTGATAGGGAGGGACAATGAGCAGTTCTTC.

The chain uses TRBV5-6 and TRBJ2-2; TRBD1 agrees at 9 bases. Germline-derived CDR1 and CDR2 are SGHDT and YYEEEE. The CDR3 loop spans 13 amino acids. Germline trimming cut 9 bases from V and 5 bases from J; bases unmatched to any gene: 5. Written as DNA, the CDR3 is TGTGCCACCGTGACAGGGGGTACCGGGGAGCTGTTTTTT. It codes for CATVTGGTGELFF.

V usage is TRBV19 and J usage is TRBJ1-5; 8 bases fit TRBD1. Looked up from germline, CDR1 is LNHDA and CDR2 is SQIVND (reference sequence). The CDR3 is 15 amino acids. Losses at the gene ends were 4 bases for V and 0 bases for J; bases not matched to a gene: 2. The CDR3 sequence: CASSTTGASNQPQHF. CDR3 bases: TGTGCCAGTAGTACGACAGGGGCTAGCAATCAGCCCCAGCATTTT.

This clonotype was picked up many times. The chain links TRBV7-8 to TRBJ2-2, with 7 nucleotides matching TRBD2. CDR1 and CDR2 from the germline V gene are SGHVS and FQNEAQ. Losses at the gene ends were 4 bases for V and 0 bases for J; bases not matched to a gene: 2. The CDR3 is 15 residues long. CDR3 loop: CASSYLAANTGELFF. CDR3 in DNA: TGTGCCAGCAGCTACCTAGCGGCGAACACCGGGGAGCTGTTTTTT.

This clonotype appeared many times. The chain carries TRBV24-1 and TRBJ2-2; the match to TRBD1 covers 8 bases. Germline trimming cut 4 bases from V and 8 bases from J; bases unmatched to any gene: 8. The CDR3 has 15 residues. Germline V gene data show CDR1 as KGHDR and CDR2 as SFDVKD. The CDR3 DNA follows: TGTGCCACCAGTGACCCCGGACAGGGCGGGGGGGAGCTGTTTTTT. Protein sequence: CATSDPGQGGGELFF.

This clonotype was detected many times. This chain connects TRBV19 to TRBJ2-7; TRBD2 matches at 13 bases. Trimming removed 6 bases from V and 5 bases from J; junction bases left unmatched: 10. The germline V gene has CDR1 LNHDA and CDR2 SQIVND (reference sequence). The CDR3 is 16 residues long. As DNA, the CDR3 is TGTGCCAGTAGAGCCTCAAGGACTAGCGGGAGAGACGAGCAGTACTTC. Protein product: CASRASRTSGRDEQYF.

This clonotype was picked up many times. The J gene is TRBJ1-5, the V gene TRBV18; D remains unclear. V was pared by 2 bases and J by 0 bases, with 5 bases between. This CDR3 is 14 amino acids long. CDR1 KGHSH and CDR2 LQKENI come from the germline V gene. The CDR3: CASSPGYSNQPQHF. CDR3 DNA: TGTGCCAGCTCACCAGGCTATAGCAATCAGCCCCAGCATTTT.

This clonotype was counted at least ten times. This sequence joins TRBV29-1 and TRBJ2-1; TRBD1 agrees at 10 bases. Germline CDR1 reads SQVTM; CDR2 reads ANQGSEA. The CDR3 extends over 13 amino acids. Trimming took 6 bases from V and 6 from J; bases not matched to a gene: 5. The CDR3 nucleotides read TGCAGCGTGGACAGGGGGTACAGCAATGAGCAGTTCTTC. Residues: CSVDRGYSNEQFF.

The CDR3 here is CASHDRSNQPQHF. Here the CDR3 DNA reads TGCGCCAGCCACGACAGGTCCAATCAGCCCCAGCATTTT. V is TRBV10-2 and J is TRBJ1-5, with D maybe TRBD1 (6 bases). Germline CDR1 and CDR2: WSHSY and SAAADI. V was clipped by 8 bases and J by 3 bases, with 11 bases between them. The CDR3 sequence is 13 residues long.

This clonotype has just a few counts. The chain recombines TRBV7-3 with TRBJ2-1; 9 nucleotides line up with TRBD2. CDR3 length: 13 residues. Looked up from germline, CDR1 is SGHTA and CDR2 is FQGTGA. Trimming removed 3 bases from V and 7 bases from J; junction bases left unmatched: 1. The CDR3 DNA is TGTGCCAGCAGCTTTAGCGGGAGTAATGAGCAGTTCTTC. Translated, it gives CASSFSGSNEQFF.

This clonotype has a handful of counts. V is TRBV5-5 and J is TRBJ2-5, with D perhaps TRBD1 or TRBD2 (5 bases each). CDR1 SGHKS and CDR2 YYEKEE come from the germline V gene (reference sequence). There are 14 residues in the CDR3. V was trimmed by 4 bases and J by 1 base, leaving 11 bases between them. The CDR3 is CASSPRDGQETQYF. The DNA for the CDR3 is TGTGCCAGCAGCCCGAGGGACGGCCAAGAGACCCAGTACTTC.

The chain recombines TRBV20-1 with TRBJ2-5; a weak D match, TRBD1 (5 bases). Germline V gene sequence: CDR1 DFQATT, CDR2 SNEGSKA (reference sequence). This CDR3 comprises 12 residues. The V gene lost 3 bases and the J gene lost 1 base, with 6 bases spanning the gap. The DNA of the CDR3 is TGCAGTGCTAGGCAGGGCCAAGAGACCCAGTACTTC. Encoded protein: CSARQGQETQYF.

The J gene is TRBJ2-7, the V gene TRBV28; 9 nucleotides line up with TRBD1. This CDR3 region has 15 residues. The V and J ends lost 2 bases and 5 bases, in that order; junction bases with no gene match: 7. Germline CDR1 MDHEN, CDR2 SYDVKM. This CDR3 is CASSLPGQGPHEQYF. The CDR3 nucleotides read TGTGCCAGCAGTTTACCGGGACAGGGTCCCCACGAGCAGTACTTC.

This clonotype occurred many times. V is TRBV7-6 and J is TRBJ2-7, with 8 bases identical to TRBD2. The CDR3 length is 13 residues. With 5 bases clipped from V and 1 base from J, the junction kept 1 base outside the gene matches. CDR1 SGHVS and CDR2 FNYEAQ come from the germline V gene. The CDR3 spells CASSPGGSYEQYF. The CDR3 DNA reads TGTGCCAGCAGCCCGGGAGGGTCCTACGAGCAGTACTTC. Supplemented by reference TRBV7-6 and TRBJ2-7, the full variable domain reads GAGVSQSPRYKVTKRGQDVALRCDPISGHVSLYWYRQALGQGPEFLTYFNYEAQQDKSGLPNDRFSAERPEGSISTLTIQRTEQRDSAMYRCASSPGGSYEQYFGPGTRLTVT.

The chain carries TRBV12-3 or TRBV12-4 and TRBJ2-2; 7 bases line up with TRBD1. The length of the CDR3 is 16 residues. After removal of 1 base from V and 1 base from J, the junction contained 3 bases not matched to a gene. The CDR3 loop reads CASSLDRTGNTGELFF. DNA of the CDR3: TGTGCCAGCAGTTTAGACCGGACAGGGAACACCGGGGAGCTGTTTTTT.

This clonotype was counted ten times or more. The chain combines TRBV25-1 with TRBJ1-6, with 8 positions matching TRBD1. Trimming removed 4 bases from V and 9 bases from J; junction bases left unmatched: 8. This CDR3 has 15 amino acids. In germline, CDR1 is MGHDK, CDR2 SYGVNS. The CDR3 reads CASSGGQGFFSPLHF. CDR3 nucleotide sequence: TGTGCCAGCAGTGGAGGACAGGGTTTTTTTTCACCCCTCCACTTT.

The J gene is TRBJ1-4, the V gene TRBV9; TRBD1 aligns across 9 bases. CDR3 length equals 14 residues. V trimming: 6 bases; J trimming: 8 bases; junction bases outside the gene matches: 8. Germline CDR1 and CDR2: SGDLS and YYNGEE. CDR3 sequence (DNA): TGTGCCAGCAACCCGGGGACAGGGAAGGAAAAACTGTTTTTT. It yields the protein CASNPGTGKEKLFF.

This clonotype was seen many times. The V and J genes are TRBV3-1 and TRBJ2-3; 8 nucleotides match TRBD2. There are 17 residues in the CDR3. The V segment lost 0 bases and the J segment 2 bases; nucleotides outside the gene matches: 7. Germline CDR1 and CDR2: LGHDT and YNNKEL (reference sequence). The CDR3 here is CASSQDTPGGITDTQYF. CDR3 sequence (DNA): TGTGCCAGCAGCCAAGATACGCCGGGAGGGATCACAGATACGCAGTATTTT.

This chain uses TRBV28 with TRBJ1-1; D gene uncertain. Germline lookup yields CDR1 MDHEN and CDR2 SYDVKM. Deletions cut 4 bases from V and 4 bases from J, with 7 bases between. The CDR3 length is 12 residues. The CDR3 DNA reads TGTGCCAGCAGTTCTAGGAGCACTGAAGCTTTCTTT. This encodes CASSSRSTEAFF.

V is TRBV20-1 and J is TRBJ2-7; no reliable D call. The CDR3 has 15 residues. The V gene lost 6 bases and the J gene lost 0 bases, with 18 bases spanning the gap. The germline CDR1 and CDR2 sequences are DFQATT and SNEGSKA (reference sequence). CDR3 in DNA: TGCAGTGCCTCCCAGTGGGCTTCGAGCTCCTACGAGCAGTACTTC. Protein product: CSASQWASSSYEQYF.

The gene calls are TRBV14 and TRBJ2-1, with 12 bases identical to TRBD2. Per germline, CDR1 SGHDN and CDR2 FVKESK. The trim removed 2 bases at V and 0 bases at J, leaving 5 bases unmatched. The CDR3 totals 18 residues. The CDR3 DNA is TGTGCCAGCAGCCAACGACTAGCGGGAGTGTACTCCTACAATGAGCAGTTCTTC. Translated, it gives CASSQRLAGVYSYNEQFF. Based on the CDR3 plus reference TRBV14 and TRBJ2-1, the full variable domain is EAGVTQFPSHSVIEKGQTVTLRCDPISGHDNLYWYRRVMGKEIKFLLHFVKESKQDESGMPNNRFLAERTGGTYSTLKVQPAELEDSGVYFCASSQRLAGVYSYNEQFFGPGTRLTVL.

This clonotype has a count of ten or more. V gene TRBV28 combines with J gene TRBJ1-6; D gene ambiguous. Germline CDR1 is MDHEN and CDR2 is SYDVKM. The ends were cut back, 3 bases at V and 6 bases at J, with 3 bases in the middle. This CDR3 spans 12 amino acids. The CDR3 reads CASSLSNSPLHF. CDR3 bases: TGTGCCAGCAGTTTGAGTAATTCACCCCTCCACTTT. Full variable domain (remainder filled in from reference TRBV28 and TRBJ1-6): DVKVTQSSRYLVKRTGEKVFLECVQDMDHENMFWYRQDPGLGLRLIYFSYDVKMKEKGDIPEGYSVSREKKERFSLILESASTNQTSMYLCASSLSNSPLHFGNGTRLTVT.

The chain joins TRBV3-1 to TRBJ2-2; D uncertain. CDR1 LGHDT and CDR2 YNNKEL come from the germline V gene (reference sequence). Between the trimmed V and J ends, which lost 2 bases and 0 bases, there was a span of 7 bases. The CDR3 sequence is 15 residues long. The CDR3 nucleotides are TGTGCCAGCAGCCAATCCAGTCCGAACACCGGGGAGCTGTTTTTT. Encoded protein: CASSQSSPNTGELFF.

The chain is built from TRBV12-3 or TRBV12-4 and TRBJ2-3; D is ambiguous. Deletions cut 6 bases from V and 0 bases from J, with 10 bases between. The CDR3 runs to 14 residues. CDR3 residues: CASRERRSTDTQYF. The CDR3 DNA is TGTGCCAGCAGGGAAAGGAGAAGCACAGATACGCAGTATTTT.

The genes are TRBV10-2 and TRBJ1-1; a weak D match, TRBD1 (5 bases). CDR3 size: 13 residues. V gave up 2 bases and J gave up 6 bases, with 10 bases separating them. The germline V gene has CDR1 WSHSY and CDR2 SAAADI. CDR3 DNA: TGCGCCAGCAGTGAGGGGGTGGGGGCTGAAGCTTTCTTT. This sequence encodes CASSEGVGAEAFF.

This clonotype was detected a few times. The V gene is TRBV18, the J gene TRBJ1-1; D is possibly TRBD1 (6 bases). This CDR3 contains 16 residues. CDR1 and CDR2 (germline): KGHSH, LQKENI. V dropped 3 bases and J dropped 1 base, with 15 bases sitting between them. Here the CDR3 DNA reads TGTGCCAGCTCACCGGAACAGGGAAATTCGAACACTGAAGCTTTCTTT. It encodes CASSPEQGNSNTEAFF.

This clonotype was observed at least ten times. This chain's CDR3 is CAIRQGGTEAFF. In DNA, the CDR3 is TGTGCCATTCGACAGGGTGGGACTGAAGCTTTCTTT. This chain links TRBV10-3 with TRBJ1-1, with 7 bases identical to TRBD1. The V gene end was trimmed by 9 bases and the J gene end by 5 bases; junction bases not matched to a gene: 6. Germline values: CDR1 ENHRY, CDR2 SYGVKD. This CDR3 is built from 12 residues.